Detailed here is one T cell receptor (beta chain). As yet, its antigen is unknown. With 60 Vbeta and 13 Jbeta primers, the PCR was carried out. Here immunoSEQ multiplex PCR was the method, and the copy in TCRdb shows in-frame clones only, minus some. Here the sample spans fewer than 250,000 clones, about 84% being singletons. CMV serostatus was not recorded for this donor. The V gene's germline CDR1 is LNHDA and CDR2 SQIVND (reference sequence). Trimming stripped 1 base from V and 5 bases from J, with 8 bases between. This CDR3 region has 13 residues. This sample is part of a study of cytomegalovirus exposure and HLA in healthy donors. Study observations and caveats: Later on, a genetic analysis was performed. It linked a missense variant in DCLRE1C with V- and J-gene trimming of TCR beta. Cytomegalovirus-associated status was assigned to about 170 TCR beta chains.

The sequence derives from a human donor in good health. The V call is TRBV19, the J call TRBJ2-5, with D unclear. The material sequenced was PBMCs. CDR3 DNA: TGTGCCAGTAGTATAGTTAGTCGGGAGACCCAGTACTTC. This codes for CASSIVSRETQYF.